Detailed here is one T cell receptor beta chain. Its antigen is unidentified. This sample was taken from a study of Ad26.COV2.S vaccination and SARS-CoV-2 variants. Notes on the study in general: Vaccine recipients posted higher spike-specific TCR breadth than their placebo counterparts. It is possible that the TCR breadth and depth analyses underestimated the total T cell responses.

Sequencing used immunoSEQ multiplex PCR; TCRdb keeps in-frame clones, though not all of them. In the table there are a few hundred thousand clones, about 90% of which are singletons. Trimming took off 0 bases at V and 0 bases at J, with 9 bases between the two ends. CDR1 is SGHTA and CDR2 is FQGNSA in the germline V gene. The CDR3 consists of 15 residues. Treatment reported: around 19 received Ad26.COV2.S at low or high dose, single or two shots; about five received placebo; per-sample allocation not given. Day 63 following the first vaccine or placebo injection was when the samples were taken. The TCR originated in a person between 18 and 65 years old who received the Ad26.COV2.S COVID-19 vaccine or a placebo. The genes are TRBV7-2 and TRBJ2-7, with D uncertain. The sequencing used peripheral blood, collected in a trial of Ad26.COV2.S vaccine versus placebo. The CDR3 nucleotides are TGTGCCAGCAGCTTAGCCCCCTCCGGCTCCTACGAGCAGTACTTC. The encoded protein is CASSLAPSGSYEQYF.